The table lists the clone carrying this T cell receptor (beta chain) with many counts. Germline V lookup: CDR1 SEHNR, CDR2 FQNEAQ (reference sequence). The CDR3 consists of 16 residues. Losses at the gene ends were 0 bases for V and 2 bases for J; bases not matched to a gene: 5. The source of the sample is a study of T cells in Graves' hyperthyroidism and ophthalmopathy. Regions amplified from RNA transcripts were the TCR beta CDR3 regions. HTBI primers were employed in a first-round RT-PCR of the TCR CDR3. TCRdb reprocessed the multiplex PCR reads via MiXCR and lists one record per CDR3 protein. The sample yields around 430,000 distinct CDR3 sequences, about 15% seen once.

V usage is TRBV7-9 and J usage is TRBJ2-7; 9 bases align to TRBD1. Sequencing was carried out using blood. The source of this sequence is a woman aged 30 to 39 with Graves' hyperthyroidism. CDR3 in DNA: TGTGCCAGCAGCTTAGCGGGGACAGGGAACACCTACGAGCAGTACTTC. Amino acid sequence: CASSLAGTGNTYEQYF.